Described below is a single T cell receptor beta chain sequence and its context. TCRdb's copy holds only in-frame clones and misses some; the assay was immunoSEQ multiplex PCR. This sample has over 150,000 clones, with around four fifths found just once. This entry comes from a study of blood T cell repertoires in COVID-19. At the level of the study: Specimens from acute and convalescent COVID-19 originated in the United States, Italy and Spain. The cDNA or gDNA used as material had been derived from T cells, B-cell-depleted T cells, or PBMCs.

Germline values: CDR1 LNHNV, CDR2 YYDKDF (reference sequence). Trimming pared 0 bases from V and 11 bases from J, leaving 14 bases between. The CDR3 consists of 13 residues. Sequenced sample: PBMCs or T cells enriched from blood (not recorded which). The V call is TRBV15, the J call TRBJ2-7; tentative D call: TRBD2 (5 bases). The receptor was derived from a man aged 40-49 years who had recovered from COVID-19. CDR3: CATSRDREAEEYF. The CDR3 DNA reads as TGTGCCACCAGCAGAGATCGTGAAGCGGAGGAGTACTTC.